The 28 T cell receptor beta chains below come from one sample, sequenced in a study of graft-versus-host responses after intestinal transplantation. Sequencing was performed with immunoSEQ multiplex PCR; in TCRdb, only in-frame clones are kept and a portion is missing. This table has some 46,000 clones, about 95% appearing once. Sequenced here: PBMCs, sampled more than 310 days after intestinal transplant. All receptors derive from a human patient who received an intestinal transplant, so some T cells may come from the graft donor.

The chain uses TRBV5-6 and TRBJ2-7; possible D gene TRBD1, 7 bases. Trimming stripped 4 bases from V and 3 bases from J, with 17 bases between. The CDR3 extends over 15 amino acids. The germline CDR1 and CDR2 sequences are SGHDT and YYEEEE. DNA of the CDR3: TGTGCCAGCAGCGGACTACAGGGGACCTACTACGAGCAGTACTTC. This gives the protein CASSGLQGTYYEQYF.

DNA for the CDR3: TGTGCCAGCAGCTTGGATTATGGGGCCAACACTGAAGCTTTCTTT. Protein: CASSLDYGANTEAFF. This chain links TRBV5-4 with TRBJ1-1, with a weak D call TRBD1 (5 bases). V lost 0 bases and J lost 2, with 11 bases in between. The CDR3 covers 15 residues. Germline lookup yields CDR1 SGHNT and CDR2 YYREEE (reference sequence). Variable domain in full (rest from reference TRBV5-4 and TRBJ1-1): ETGVTQSPTHLIKTRGQQVTLRCSSQSGHNTVSWYQQALGQGPQFIFQYYREEENGRGNFPPRFSGLQFPNYSSELNVNALELDDSALYLCASSLDYGANTEAFFGQGTRLTVV.

This clone was observed once. The chain combines TRBV9 with TRBJ2-2; possible D gene TRBD1, 6 bases. V was shortened by 0 bases and J by 3 bases, with 18 bases between the two germline ends. CDR1 is SGDLS, CDR2 YYNGEE, per germline. The CDR3 loop spans 18 amino acids. CDR3 sequence: CASSVDSPGDTYTGELFF. For the CDR3, the DNA is TGTGCCAGCAGCGTAGATTCGCCTGGGGACACCTACACCGGGGAGCTGTTTTTT.

The rearrangement links TRBV7-6 to TRBJ1-4; D gene uncertain. Per germline, CDR1 SGHVS and CDR2 FNYEAQ. Trimming pared 1 base from V and 3 bases from J, leaving 9 bases between. The CDR3 runs to 15 residues. CDR3 sequence reads: CASSLGVGPNEKLFF. CDR3 DNA: TGTGCCAGCAGCTTAGGGGTAGGCCCTAATGAAAAACTGTTTTTT.

The V gene is TRBV5-1, the J gene TRBJ1-2, with 7 bases that match TRBD1. Germline V CDR1 and CDR2: SGHRS, YFSETQ. V was clipped by 6 bases and J by 6 bases; unmatched bases: 17. The CDR3 length is 16 residues. The CDR3, as DNA: TGCGCCAGCACCAGGGAGACAGGGCGGGAATGGGATGGCTACACCTTC. It is translated as CASTRETGREWDGYTF.

This clone has a handful of counts. This sequence joins TRBV5-6 and TRBJ1-2; possibly TRBD1 for D (5 bases). This CDR3 is built from 13 residues. V was shortened by 5 bases and J by 4 bases, with 12 bases between the two germline ends. Looked up from germline, CDR1 is SGHDT and CDR2 is YYEEEE. The CDR3 nucleotides read TGTGCCAGCAGGAGAACCGGGACCTATGGCTACACCTTC. Amino acid sequence: CASRRTGTYGYTF.

This sequence joins TRBV28 and TRBJ1-5; TRBD1 aligns across 10 bases. The V gene's germline CDR1 is MDHEN and CDR2 SYDVKM. This CDR3 comprises 14 residues. Unmatched junction bases numbered 5, after V lost 5 bases and J lost 7 bases. CDR3 bases: TGTGCCAGCAGTCCCGGGACAGGGGAACAGCCCCAGCATTTT. Amino acids: CASSPGTGEQPQHF. Complete variable domain (other parts from reference TRBV28 and TRBJ1-5): DVKVTQSSRYLVKRTGEKVFLECVQDMDHENMFWYRQDPGLGLRLIYFSYDVKMKEKGDIPEGYSVSREKKERFSLILESASTNQTSMYLCASSPGTGEQPQHFGDGTRLSIL.

This chain joins TRBV6-5 and TRBJ2-1; maybe TRBD1 (5 bases). V shed 5 bases and J shed 2 bases, with 13 bases lying between them. Germline V gene sequence: CDR1 MNHEY, CDR2 SVGAGI. The CDR3 is 15 amino acids. The CDR3 region has the DNA TGTGCCAGCAGTACGTTCCAAGGGGCCTACAATGAGCAGTTCTTC. It translates to CASSTFQGAYNEQFF.

The chain employs TRBV20-1 and TRBJ2-1, with D tentatively TRBD2 (5 bases). Germline CDR1 is DFQATT and CDR2 is SNEGSKA (reference sequence). V lost 6 bases and J lost 6, with 9 bases in between. This CDR3 spans 11 amino acids. The CDR3 DNA reads as TGCAGTGCCGCGGACTTCAATGAGCAGTTCTTC. It codes for CSAADFNEQFF.

The chain carries TRBV6-5 and TRBJ2-4; 7 positions agree with TRBD1. Per germline, CDR1 MNHEY and CDR2 SVGAGI. This CDR3 region has 15 residues. J gave up 7 bases and V 6 bases, and 12 bases lay outside the gene matches. In DNA form, the CDR3 reads TGTGCCAGCAGAATGGGACAGCTTCAAGGCAACATTCAGTACTTC. Its protein product is CASRMGQLQGNIQYF.

Written as DNA, the CDR3 is TGCGCCAGCAGCCTAACGGGACAGGGGTTCGACGAGCAGTACTTC. As protein: CASSLTGQGFDEQYF. The chain employs TRBV4-1 and TRBJ2-7; 10 nucleotides line up with TRBD1. CDR3 length: 15 amino acids. CDR1 is MGHRA, CDR2 YSYEKL, per germline. The ends lost 4 bases at V and 5 bases at J; junction bases unmatched: 8.

The genes are TRBV6-6 and TRBJ2-2; 7 nucleotides agree with TRBD1. The germline V gene has CDR1 MNHNY and CDR2 SVGAGI (reference sequence). V shed 6 bases and J 5 bases; nucleotides not matched to a gene: 12. This CDR3 spans 16 amino acids. CDR3 bases: TGTGCCAGCAGGCGAATCGACAGGGCCTTAACCGGGGAGCTGTTTTTT. Translated: CASRRIDRALTGELFF.

The chain has TRBV5-1 and TRBJ2-1; 8 nucleotides line up with TRBD1. After removal of 0 bases from V and 1 base from J, the junction contained 0 bases not matched to a gene. Germline CDR1 and CDR2: SGHRS and YFSETQ. The CDR3 loop spans 15 amino acids. The CDR3 sequence: CASSLGQGSYNEQFF. DNA of the CDR3: TGCGCCAGCAGCTTGGGACAGGGGTCCTACAATGAGCAGTTCTTC.

This rearrangement joins TRBV7-9 to TRBJ2-5; 13 positions match TRBD2. The J call is doubtful: the DNA matches TRBJ2-7 better. This CDR3 has 15 residues. Germline CDR1 reads SEHNR; CDR2 reads FQNEAQ (reference sequence). The CDR3 DNA is TGTGCCAGCAGCCCGGGACTAGCGGGGCTCTACGAGCAGTACTTC. Amino acid sequence: CASSPGLAGLYEQYF.

CDR3 sequence: CASSFRAGASEQYF. DNA for the CDR3: TGTGCCAGCAGCTTTCGTGCAGGCGCGAGCGAGCAGTACTTC. The chain joins TRBV7-9 to TRBJ2-7, with D unclear. The CDR3 consists of 14 residues. From germline, CDR1 is SEHNR and CDR2 FQNEAQ (reference sequence). The V and J ends lost 3 bases and 6 bases respectively, with 15 bases between them. Using reference TRBV7-9 and TRBJ2-7 for the parts outside the CDR3, the full variable domain is DTGVSQNPRHKITKRGQNVTFRCDPISEHNRLYWYRQTLGQGPEFLTYFQNEAQLEKSRLLSDRFSAERPKGSFSTLEIQRTEQGDSAMYLCASSFRAGASEQYFGPGTRLTVT.

This chain uses TRBV5-4 with TRBJ1-6; no firm D call. V was trimmed by 4 bases and J by 0 bases, leaving 8 bases between them. This CDR3 comprises 15 residues. CDR1 SGHNT and CDR2 YYREEE come from the germline V gene (reference sequence). The CDR3, as DNA: TGTGCCAGCAGCCAGCGATACTCCTATAATTCACCCCTCCACTTT. Protein: CASSQRYSYNSPLHF. Complete variable domain (other parts from reference TRBV5-4 and TRBJ1-6): ETGVTQSPTHLIKTRGQQVTLRCSSQSGHNTVSWYQQALGQGPQFIFQYYREEENGRGNFPPRFSGLQFPNYSSELNVNALELDDSALYLCASSQRYSYNSPLHFGNGTRLTVT.

This rearrangement joins TRBV7-7 to TRBJ2-7, with D perhaps being TRBD1 or TRBD2 (5 bases each). Between the trimmed V and J ends, which lost 4 bases and 3 bases, there was a span of 10 bases. Per germline, CDR1 SSHAT and CDR2 FNYEAQ (reference sequence). This CDR3 region has 13 residues. CDR3 coding DNA: TGTGCCAGCAGCTCGGGACCGCTCTACGAGCAGTACTTC. The encoded protein is CASSSGPLYEQYF. Filled out from reference TRBV7-7 and TRBJ2-7, the complete variable domain reads GAGVSQSPRYKVTKRGQDVTLRCDPISSHATLYWYQQALGQGPEFLTYFNYEAQPDKSGLPSDRFSAERPEGSISTLTIQRTEQRDSAMYRCASSSGPLYEQYFGPGTRLTVT.

CDR3 in amino acids: CAIPGQGAGSSYNEQFF. The CDR3 coding sequence is TGTGCTATACCGGGACAGGGGGCGGGTAGCTCCTACAATGAGCAGTTCTTC. This chain connects TRBV2 to TRBJ2-1, with 12 bases identical to TRBD1. CDR1 is SNHLY, CDR2 FYNNEI, per germline. The CDR3 covers 17 residues.

The rearrangement joins TRBV19 to TRBJ2-1; 8 bases map to TRBD2. The CDR3 runs to 14 residues. Germline V CDR1 and CDR2: LNHDA, SQIVND (reference sequence). J lost 5 bases, V lost 3 bases, and 3 bases had no gene match. The CDR3 DNA reads as TGTGCCAGTAGTATGTGGCGGGGGGACAATGAGCAGTTCTTC. It encodes CASSMWRGDNEQFF.

This clone was recorded only once. This chain links TRBV27 with TRBJ2-7; D could derive from TRBD1 or TRBD2 (5 bases each). V lost 4 bases and J lost 4, with 17 bases in between. CDR1 is MNHEY and CDR2 is SMNVEV in the germline V gene (reference sequence). This CDR3 is built from 15 residues. Written as DNA, the CDR3 is TGTGCCAGCAGTTCTATTATGGGACCAGTTTACGAGCAGTACTTC. It encodes CASSSIMGPVYEQYF.

The chain carries TRBV19 and TRBJ2-2, with 9 positions matching TRBD1. Germline V gives CDR1 LNHDA, CDR2 SQIVND (reference sequence). J was trimmed by 5 bases and V by 5 bases; bases with no gene match: 6. The CDR3 has 15 residues. DNA of the CDR3: TGTGCCAGTAGTCCCACAGGGGGCGCGACCGGGGAGCTGTTTTTT. Protein sequence: CASSPTGGATGELFF.

V and J are TRBV7-9 and TRBJ2-3, with 11 bases fitting TRBD1. After removal of 5 bases from V and 5 bases from J, the junction contained 9 bases not matched to a gene. Germline V gene sequence: CDR1 SEHNR, CDR2 FQNEAQ (reference sequence). This CDR3 has 16 residues. This chain's CDR3 is CASSTGQGADQDTQYF. The CDR3 DNA reads as TGTGCCAGCAGCACCGGACAGGGGGCGGATCAAGATACGCAGTATTTT.

The rearrangement joins TRBV9 to TRBJ2-7; D possibly corresponds to TRBD2 (5 bases). Trimming removed 0 bases from V and 2 bases from J, with 12 bases in between. CDR3 size: 15 residues. CDR1 is SGDLS and CDR2 is YYNGEE in the germline V gene. The CDR3 loop reads CASSVDPGFTYEQYF. The CDR3 DNA follows: TGTGCCAGCAGCGTAGATCCGGGGTTCACCTACGAGCAGTACTTC.

V gene TRBV30 combines with J gene TRBJ2-7; D is unresolved. Trimming stripped 5 bases from V and 2 bases from J, with 13 bases between. Germline V CDR1 and CDR2: GTSNPN, SVGIG (reference sequence). The CDR3 spans 13 residues. The DNA of the CDR3 is TGTGCCTGGGCCCTCGGGTCTACCTACGAGCAGTACTTC. Residues: CAWALGSTYEQYF.

This chain links TRBV18 with TRBJ2-7, with TRBD2 matching over 8 bases. Germline CDR1 reads KGHSH; CDR2 reads LQKENI. The CDR3 extends over 15 amino acids. The V gene end was trimmed by 4 bases and the J gene end by 2 bases; junction bases not matched to a gene: 7. CDR3 region: CASSLAGGATYEQYF. CDR3 nucleotide sequence: TGTGCCAGCTCACTCGCCGGGGGGGCCACCTACGAGCAGTACTTC.

V usage is TRBV2 and J usage is TRBJ2-7; TRBD2 aligns across 9 bases. From germline, CDR1 is SNHLY and CDR2 FYNNEI. With V trimmed by 7 bases and J by 7 bases, 11 bases remained unmatched. This CDR3 is 14 amino acids long. This CDR3 is CASTQVVAGVEQYF. In DNA form, the CDR3 reads TGTGCCAGCACCCAAGTGGTAGCGGGAGTTGAGCAGTACTTC.

V and J are TRBV7-9 and TRBJ1-2; 7 nucleotides line up with TRBD1. The CDR3 covers 13 residues. Losses at the gene ends were 4 bases for V and 7 bases for J; bases not matched to a gene: 6. The V gene's germline CDR1 is SEHNR and CDR2 FQNEAQ (reference sequence). The CDR3 loop is CASSSTGVRGYTF. The DNA for the CDR3 is TGTGCCAGCAGCTCCACAGGGGTGCGTGGCTACACCTTC.

The gene calls are TRBV11-2 and TRBJ2-7; 10 bases match TRBD2. The V gene end was trimmed by 10 bases and the J gene end by 6 bases; junction bases not matched to a gene: 12. This CDR3 is built from 14 residues. Germline lookup yields CDR1 SGHAT and CDR2 FQNNGV. CDR3 residues: CAIRASGGSSEQYF. CDR3 sequence (DNA): TGTGCCATTAGGGCTAGCGGGGGTTCGAGCGAGCAGTACTTC.